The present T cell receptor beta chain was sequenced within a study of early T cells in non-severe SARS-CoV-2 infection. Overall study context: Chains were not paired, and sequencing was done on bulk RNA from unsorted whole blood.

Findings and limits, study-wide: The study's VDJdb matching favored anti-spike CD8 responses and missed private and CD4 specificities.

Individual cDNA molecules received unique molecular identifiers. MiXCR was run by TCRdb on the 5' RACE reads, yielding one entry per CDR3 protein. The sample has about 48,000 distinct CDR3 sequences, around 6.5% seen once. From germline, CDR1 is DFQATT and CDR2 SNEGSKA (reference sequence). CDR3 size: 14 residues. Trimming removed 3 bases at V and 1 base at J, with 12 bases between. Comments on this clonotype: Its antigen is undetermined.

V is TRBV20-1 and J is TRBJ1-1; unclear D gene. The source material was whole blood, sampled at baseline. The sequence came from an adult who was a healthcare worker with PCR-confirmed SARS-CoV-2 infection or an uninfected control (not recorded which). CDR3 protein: CSASLGVPNTEAFF. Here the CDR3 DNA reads TGCAGTGCTAGTCTGGGCGTTCCGAACACTGAAGCTTTCTTT.